This TCR beta chain came from a study of shared clonotypes between healthy human individuals. This CDR3 region has 12 residues. Per germline, CDR1 LNHDA and CDR2 SQIVND (reference sequence). The ends were cut back, 6 bases at V and 5 bases at J, with 8 bases in the middle. Per the original methods: With immunoSEQ giving junction-only sequences and no quality scores, filtering differed. Some clones are missing from TCRdb's copy, which holds only in-frame ones; the method was immunoSEQ multiplex PCR. V and J calls and clone size follow that table, whereas D and trimming were derived from the DNA. The table includes nearly 2 million clones, just under 95% detected once. Worth noting for this clone: Its antigen is still unknown. The sample carries other DNA sequences with the same CDR3.

Study-wide findings and caveats: Naive CD4 clonotypes were shared across a few donors at about 5%.

CD8 cells regarded as naive lacked CD45RO, were positively chosen for CCR7, and omitted terminally differentiated effector memory CD45RA+ cells. The sequenced sample consisted of naive CD8+ T cells sorted from blood. The receptor's source is a man between 18 and 35 years old in good health. The chain combines TRBV19 with TRBJ1-5, with D possibly TRBD1 on 5 matching bases. Here the CDR3 reads CASRGGYQPQHF. CDR3 DNA: TGTGCCAGTAGGGGGGGATATCAGCCCCAGCATTTT.